These 4 T cell receptor beta chains originate from one sample sequenced in a study of cytomegalovirus exposure and HLA in healthy donors. Primers included in the PCR were 60 Vbeta and 13 Jbeta primers. Data came from immunoSEQ multiplex PCR; TCRdb stores just in-frame clones and leaves some out. The sample lists about 110,000 clones; around 87% were seen once. The material sequenced was PBMCs. These TCRs come from a man aged 35 to 55 in good health and CMV-seronegative.

This chain connects TRBV28 to TRBJ1-5, with 7 positions matching TRBD1. This CDR3 has 15 residues. Germline lookup yields CDR1 MDHEN and CDR2 SYDVKM. V lost 7 bases and J lost 9; bases outside the gene matches: 15. The CDR3 DNA follows: TGTGCCAGCACTCAGGCGACAGGGATGGTGCCGCCCCAGCATTTT. Its translation: CASTQATGMVPPQHF.

In its sample, this clone was seen a few times. The chain combines TRBV7-2 with TRBJ1-6, with 10 bases fitting TRBD1. CDR1 is SGHTA and CDR2 is FQGNSA in the germline V gene. CDR3 size: 15 residues. After removal of 3 bases from V and 14 bases from J, the junction contained 10 bases not matched to a gene. Here the CDR3 DNA reads TGTGCCAGCAGCTTCTTTGGGACAGGGGTTTTGACCCTCCACTTT. This gives the protein CASSFFGTGVLTLHF.

J is TRBJ2-7 and V is TRBV7-9, with D possibly matching TRBD1 (5 bases). The length of the CDR3 is 14 residues. The V end was cut by 4 bases, the J end by 6 bases, with 16 bases between. Germline assignment: CDR1 SEHNR and CDR2 FQNEAQ (reference sequence). The CDR3 region is CASSSQGGLTEQYF. CDR3 nucleotides: TGTGCCAGCAGCTCGCAGGGTGGGCTTACCGAGCAGTACTTC.

This chain uses TRBV28 with TRBJ1-5; D remains unclear. Germline V CDR1 and CDR2: MDHEN, SYDVKM. The V and J ends lost 5 bases and 6 bases respectively, with 14 bases between them. The CDR3 is 14 amino acids. This chain's CDR3 is CASSRTQVSQPQHF. The DNA for the CDR3 is TGTGCCAGCAGTCGAACCCAGGTGTCTCAGCCCCAGCATTTT.